This T cell receptor beta chain was obtained from a study of T cell responses to AZD1222 COVID-19 vaccine. Trimming took off 6 bases at V and 6 bases at J, with 21 bases between the two ends. The CDR3 has 16 amino acids. Germline V CDR1 and CDR2: SNHLY, FYNNEI. TCRdb's copy holds only in-frame clones and misses some; the assay was immunoSEQ multiplex PCR. The table includes some 150,000 clones, roughly 90% detected once. This clone turned up a few times. The starting material was peripheral blood, obtained 28 days after the second AZD1222 dose. This rearrangement joins TRBV2 to TRBJ1-5; D ambiguous. The sequence derives from an adult who received the AZD1222 COVID-19 vaccine. This chain's CDR3 is CASRENRAPRGQPQHF. CDR3 nucleotide sequence: TGTGCCAGCAGGGAAAACCGGGCCCCGCGGGGTCAGCCCCAGCATTTT.